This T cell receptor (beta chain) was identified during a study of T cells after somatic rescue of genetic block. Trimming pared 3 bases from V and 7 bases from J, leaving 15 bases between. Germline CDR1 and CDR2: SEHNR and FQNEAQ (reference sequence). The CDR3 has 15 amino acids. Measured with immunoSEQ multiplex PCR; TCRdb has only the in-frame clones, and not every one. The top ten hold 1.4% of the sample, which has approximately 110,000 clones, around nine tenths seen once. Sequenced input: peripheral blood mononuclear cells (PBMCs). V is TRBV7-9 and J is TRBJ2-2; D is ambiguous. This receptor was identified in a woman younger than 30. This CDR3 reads CASSLETPLDGELFF. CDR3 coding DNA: TGTGCCAGCAGCTTGGAGACACCGTTGGACGGGGAGCTGTTTTTT.